Sequencing of this T cell receptor (beta chain) was carried out in a study of T cells in Graves' hyperthyroidism and ophthalmopathy. The CDR3 length is 14 residues. Germline CDR1 MDHEN, CDR2 SYDVKM. Trimming took 5 bases from V and 5 from J, leaving 12 bases between them. Points on this clonotype: Antigen specificity is unknown.

The source material, RNA transcripts, was used to amplify TCR beta CDR3 regions. When the TCR CDR3 underwent first-round RT-PCR, the HTBI primer set was used. Via MiXCR, TCRdb re-called the multiplex PCR reads, giving one row per CDR3 protein. The profile shows some 370,000 distinct CDR3 sequences, about 14% of them singletons. Study-wide results and limits: Before onset, ophthalmopathy was predicted by the model a median around 6 months earlier.

This clonotype was obtained from a man aged 45-60 years with Graves' ophthalmopathy. The V gene is TRBV28, the J gene TRBJ2-2; no clear D. The sequencing input was blood. The CDR3 loop is CASSMGSFTGELFF. For the CDR3, the DNA is TGTGCCAGCAGTATGGGGTCCTTTACCGGGGAGCTGTTTTTT.